This TCR beta chain was captured in a study of T cell clonotyping in hematopoietic cell transplantation. The CDR3 runs to 15 residues. CDR1 and CDR2 (germline): SGHKS, YYEKEE (reference sequence). V was pared by 0 bases and J by 2 bases, with 3 bases of the junction left unmatched. Sequencing was performed with immunoSEQ multiplex PCR; in TCRdb, only in-frame clones are kept and a portion is missing. This sample has more than 9,000 clones, with more than 85% found just once. Sequencing used peripheral blood mononuclear cells. The receptor was isolated from a woman in her 50s in good health. Some clones in this sample may be carry-over from other donors' samples. V and J are TRBV5-5 and TRBJ1-1, with 8 nucleotides matching TRBD1. The CDR3 reads CASSLAGTGNTEAFF. The CDR3 region has the DNA TGTGCCAGCAGCTTGGCCGGGACAGGAAACACTGAAGCTTTCTTT.